Listed here is a single TCR beta chain. The specificity of this receptor is unknown. No much larger clone exists at a distance of one base, and base qualities are not known. The sample is drawn from a study of blood T cell repertoires in COVID-19 (TCRdb year 2020). Looking at the study overall: Samples from collaborators originated in the United States, Italy and Spain and spanned both the acute and convalescent phases of COVID-19. The sample metadata nearly always contained a de-identified subject ID, COVID-19 status, age in years and sex. Where available, HLA class I and class II types were obtained from metadata supplied by the sample provider rather than from assay-based typing. The samples were drawn from the first 160 participants of the ongoing ImmuneRACE study and from 1,254 subjects provided by 6 global collaborators. Subjects who had been exposed to COVID-19, were actively infected with it, or had recovered from it provided the deeply sampled blood TCRbeta repertoires that made up the dataset. The prospective study material was composed of cDNA or gDNA derived from T cells, B-cell-depleted T cells, or PBMCs. The repertoires were released in a freely available public database meant as a resource for research on the immune response to SARS-CoV-2.

What the study reported, not specific to this receptor: Clinical and demographic metadata were provided uncurated, with the amount varying by source and participant.

Each collaborating institution followed its own protocols to collect whole blood in K2EDTA tubes. For TCRbeta analysis, collaborators shipped samples in one of three forms: frozen whole blood, isolated PBMCs, or DNA extracted from either of those sample types. The CDR3 goes from the cysteine to the phenylalanine over 16 residues. Solely the CDR3 DNA is kept, with 48 bases framed from the first base. The germline V gene encodes CDR1 LNHDA and CDR2 SQIVND (reference sequence). Ends trimmed: V by 3 bases, J by 4 bases; bases unmatched to a gene: 7. TCRbeta CDR3 regions were amplified from genomic DNA by means of the immunoSEQ Assay, a bias-controlled multiplex PCR. Per the original workflow: The number of nucleated cells in each sample was estimated from the amplification of reference gene primers within the assay. Sequence reads were collapsed and filtered to measure the absolute abundance of every unique TCRbeta CDR3 rearrangement. For each sample, productive Simpson clonality was calculated by taking the square root of Simpson's diversity index across productive rearrangements. Drawn from immuneACCESS, this table holds only the in-frame rearrangements with V and J called that TCRdb kept. Clones are partly lost; checked studies trace under half to an unresolved V gene and leave the rest unexplained. The V and J calls and clone size come from that table; D and trimming were worked out from the DNA. The sample table lists some 48,000 clones, roughly 88% of them with a count of one. The ten largest clonotypes hold approximately 7.7% of the sample.

The receptor was derived from a human donor in a cohort sampled during active COVID-19. Recombination connected TRBV19 to TRBJ2-1; TRBD2 lines up with 9 middle nucleotides. The sequenced material came from peripheral blood. The CDR3 is CASSMKAGGPYNEQFF. The DNA sequence is as follows: TGTGCCAGTAGTATGAAGGCGGGAGGGCCATACAATGAGCAGTTCTTC.